Following are 21 T cell receptor beta chains from one sample sequenced in a study of cytomegalovirus exposure and HLA in healthy donors (dated by TCRdb to the late 2010s). The library relied on the immunoSEQ multiplex PCR assay. For the multiplex PCR, a mixture combining 60 forward primers for TCR Vbeta segments and 13 reverse primers for TCR Jbeta segments was used. In its TCRdb copy, this immuneACCESS table keeps in-frame sequences only and misses some clones. Where compared with another copy, unresolved V genes explain less than half of these, and the others have no known cause. This sample comprises more than 90,000 clones, approximately 60% of them detected only once. Jointly, the top ten make up around 2.2% of the sample. Sequencing was carried out using PBMCs. Receptor source: a woman between 25 and 40 years old in good health and CMV-seronegative.

This clone appeared a few times. This chain joins TRBV5-4 and TRBJ1-1, with TRBD1 identical over 8 bases. Looked up from germline, CDR1 is SGHNT and CDR2 is YYREEE (reference sequence). The CDR3 is 14 residues long. The junction had 2 bases not matched to a gene; V was cut back by 4 bases and J by 0 bases. CDR3 residues: CASSRGQVNTEAFF. The CDR3 nucleotides read TGTGCCAGCAGCCGGGGACAGGTGAACACTGAAGCTTTCTTT. The full variable domain, in which reference TRBV5-4 and TRBJ1-1 provide the parts outside the CDR3, is ETGVTQSPTHLIKTRGQQVTLRCSSQSGHNTVSWYQQALGQGPQFIFQYYREEENGRGNFPPRFSGLQFPNYSSELNVNALELDDSALYLCASSRGQVNTEAFFGQGTRLTVV.

The chain carries TRBV7-6 and TRBJ2-1, with 12 bases fitting TRBD2. CDR1 SGHVS and CDR2 FNYEAQ come from the germline V gene. The junction had 8 bases not matched to a gene; V was cut back by 1 base and J by 13 bases. This CDR3 is built from 15 residues. CDR3 residues: CASSLEASGRGEQFF. The CDR3 region has the DNA TGTGCCAGCAGCTTAGAGGCTAGCGGGAGGGGTGAACAGTTCTTC.

The chain employs TRBV20-1 and TRBJ1-1; no definite D call. Germline CDR1 and CDR2: DFQATT and SNEGSKA (reference sequence). Trimming shortened V by 6 bases and J by 7 bases, and 12 bases separated the two germline ends. This CDR3 region has 11 residues. The CDR3 bases are TGCAGTGCCCTGGGCAGACGTGAAGCTTTCTTT. Amino acid sequence: CSALGRREAFF.

The chain uses TRBV6-6 and TRBJ1-1; unclear D gene. CDR1 is MNHNY and CDR2 is SVGAGI in the germline V gene (reference sequence). The CDR3 contains 15 residues. V lost 0 bases to trimming and J lost 6 bases, with 14 bases between them. CDR3 bases: TGTGCCAGCAGTTACTCGAATCTCGCGGCGGCTGAAGCTTTCTTT. Its translation is CASSYSNLAAAEAFF.

The chain combines TRBV4-1 with TRBJ2-2; D perhaps matches TRBD1 (5 bases). Trimming left V 4 bases short and J 5 bases short, with 14 bases between. The CDR3 has 15 amino acids. CDR1 is MGHRA, CDR2 YSYEKL, per germline. The CDR3 spells CASSPTFRGTGELFF. DNA of the CDR3: TGCGCCAGCAGCCCGACTTTTAGGGGTACCGGGGAGCTGTTTTTT.

The V gene is TRBV7-2, the J gene TRBJ2-5, with a possible D match to TRBD2 (6 bases). Germline loops: CDR1 SGHTA, CDR2 FQGNSA. The V and J ends lost 2 bases and 4 bases respectively, with 17 bases between them. The CDR3 contains 16 residues. The CDR3 spells CASSLRHGTGAETQYF. The DNA for the CDR3 is TGTGCCAGCAGCTTAAGACACGGGACTGGCGCAGAGACCCAGTACTTC.

The sample holds a few counts of this clone. The rearrangement joins TRBV13 to TRBJ1-2; D call uncertain. This CDR3 spans 12 amino acids. Germline V gene sequence: CDR1 PRHDT, CDR2 FYEKMQ (reference sequence). Trimming took 1 base from V and 8 from J, leaving 8 bases between them. The CDR3 sequence: CASSLAEAGYTF. The CDR3 coding sequence is TGTGCCAGCAGCTTAGCCGAGGCGGGCTACACCTTC.

This chain uses TRBV19 with TRBJ1-1, with 9 nucleotides matching TRBD1. This CDR3 has 16 amino acids. CDR1 LNHDA and CDR2 SQIVND come from the germline V gene (reference sequence). The junction had 8 bases not matched to a gene; V was cut back by 1 base and J by 5 bases. The chain's CDR3 is CASSIGGTGGRTEAFF. As DNA, the CDR3 is TGTGCCAGTAGTATAGGAGGAACAGGGGGCAGAACTGAAGCTTTCTTT.

The chain carries TRBV7-9 and TRBJ2-1; 14 bases map to TRBD2. V lost 5 bases and J lost 6; bases outside the gene matches: 3. There are 15 residues in the CDR3. Germline assignment: CDR1 SEHNR and CDR2 FQNEAQ (reference sequence). CDR3 DNA sequence: TGTGCCAGCAGCCGGACTAGCGGGGGGCTCAATGAGCAGTTCTTC. It codes for CASSRTSGGLNEQFF.

The rearrangement joins TRBV30 to TRBJ1-1; D is perhaps TRBD1 (5 bases). Germline V gene lookup returns CDR1 GTSNPN and CDR2 SVGIG (reference sequence). CDR3 length: 13 residues. The germline V and J ends were trimmed by 0 bases and 4 bases, with 9 bases remaining between them. The CDR3 DNA sequence: TGTGCCTGGAGTGTGGGGCTGTCCACTGAAGCTTTCTTT. It specifies CAWSVGLSTEAFF.

This clone was counted only a few times. J is TRBJ2-1 and V is TRBV4-3, with no clear D. Trimming removed 4 bases from V and 0 bases from J, with 16 bases in between. Germline loops: CDR1 LGHNA, CDR2 YSLEER. The CDR3 length is 17 residues. Here the CDR3 reads CASSPRGSPLSYNEQFF. The CDR3 region has the DNA TGCGCCAGCAGCCCCCGTGGTAGCCCTCTCTCCTACAATGAGCAGTTCTTC.

The sample holds a few counts of this clone. V usage is TRBV5-6 and J usage is TRBJ2-3; 7 bases are a match to TRBD2. CDR1 and CDR2 (germline): SGHDT, YYEEEE. CDR3 size: 15 residues. Trimming removed 2 bases from V and 3 bases from J; junction bases left unmatched: 6. The CDR3 loop is CASSFKAGPTDTQYF. DNA of the CDR3: TGTGCCAGCAGCTTTAAAGCGGGACCAACAGATACGCAGTATTTT. Based on the CDR3 plus reference TRBV5-6 and TRBJ2-3, the full variable domain is DAGVTQSPTHLIKTRGQQVTLRCSPKSGHDTVSWYQQALGQGPQFIFQYYEEEERQRGNFPDRFSGHQFPNYSSELNVNALLLGDSALYLCASSFKAGPTDTQYFGPGTRLTVL.

The rearrangement uses TRBV6-1 and TRBJ1-5; 9 bases map to TRBD1. The germline CDR1 and CDR2 sequences are MNHNS and SASEGT. V dropped 4 bases and J dropped 5; count of bases not matched to a gene: 9. This CDR3 contains 16 residues. CDR3 region: CASSGPGQGAYQPQHF. Written as DNA, the CDR3 is TGTGCCAGCAGTGGTCCGGGACAGGGTGCATATCAGCCCCAGCATTTT.

This clone was seen just once. CDR3 nucleotides: TGCGCCAGCAGCTTGAATGGGGGCGCCGAGGAGACCCAGTACTTC. Translating it yields CASSLNGGAEETQYF. The chain has TRBV5-1 and TRBJ2-5, with D possibly TRBD1 on 6 matching bases. The germline V gene encodes CDR1 SGHRS and CDR2 YFSETQ. V was shortened by 1 base and J by 5 bases, with 15 bases between the two germline ends. The CDR3 has 15 amino acids.

This clone was picked up a small number of times. The chain uses TRBV15 and TRBJ2-7; D may be TRBD1 (5 bases). The germline CDR1 and CDR2 sequences are LNHNV and YYDKDF (reference sequence). V was pared by 0 bases and J by 1 base, with 10 bases between. CDR3 length equals 15 residues. The CDR3 is CATSRDRQLSYEQYF. In nucleotides, the CDR3 is TGTGCCACCAGCAGAGATCGACAGCTTTCCTACGAGCAGTACTTC.

The V call is TRBV5-4, the J call TRBJ1-2, with D perhaps TRBD1 (5 bases). The V end lost 9 bases, the J end lost 6 bases, and 12 bases lay between the germline ends. The CDR3 spans 11 residues. Germline CDR1 reads SGHNT; CDR2 reads YYREEE (reference sequence). The CDR3 region has the DNA TGTGCCACCTCCGGGGGGGATGGCTACACCTTC. It is translated as CATSGGDGYTF.

J is TRBJ1-4 and V is TRBV28; 8 nucleotides match TRBD1. The germline gives CDR1 MDHEN, CDR2 SYDVKM. Trimming removed 10 bases from V and 8 bases from J; junction bases left unmatched: 9. The CDR3 has 13 amino acids. This chain's CDR3 is CAIRTGLGEKLFF. CDR3 coding DNA: TGTGCCATCCGGACAGGGCTTGGGGAAAAACTGTTTTTT.

This clone was observed a handful of times. J is TRBJ2-3 and V is TRBV7-2; D not resolved. The CDR3 contains 12 residues. Trimming cost V 4 bases and J 2 bases, with 4 bases left between them. The germline CDR1 and CDR2 sequences are SGHTA and FQGNSA. CDR3 loop: CASSSITDTQYF. DNA of the CDR3: TGTGCCAGCAGCTCCATCACAGATACGCAGTATTTT.

Sample share makes this clone medium-sized. V and J are TRBV27 and TRBJ1-1; no definite D call. The V gene's germline CDR1 is MNHEY and CDR2 SMNVEV (reference sequence). The V and J ends lost 5 bases and 7 bases respectively, with 17 bases between them. The CDR3 has 14 residues. The CDR3 spells CASSPSSVFYEAFF. The DNA for the CDR3 is TGTGCCAGCAGTCCAAGCTCTGTCTTTTATGAAGCTTTCTTT.

The rearrangement joins TRBV19 to TRBJ2-1, with D possibly being TRBD2 (6 bases). Trimming removed 3 bases from V and 8 bases from J, with 17 bases in between. CDR1 LNHDA and CDR2 SQIVND come from the germline V gene (reference sequence). The CDR3 contains 15 residues. CDR3 DNA sequence: TGTGCCAGTAGTATCCCCCGGGAGAAGTTTGATGAGCAGTTCTTC. Amino acid sequence: CASSIPREKFDEQFF. Using reference TRBV19 and TRBJ2-1 for the parts outside the CDR3, the full variable domain is DGGITQSPKYLFRKEGQNVTLSCEQNLNHDAMYWYRQDPGQGLRLIYYSQIVNDFQKGDIAEGYSVSREKKESFPLTVTSAQKNPTAFYLCASSIPREKFDEQFFGPGTRLTVL.

J is TRBJ2-2 and V is TRBV25-1; tentatively, D is TRBD2 (6 bases). The CDR3 extends over 14 amino acids. From germline, CDR1 is MGHDK and CDR2 SYGVNS. Trimming removed 4 bases from V and 7 bases from J, with 13 bases in between. The CDR3 spells CASSVEGKVGELFF. The CDR3 bases are TGTGCCAGCAGTGTGGAGGGAAAGGTCGGGGAGCTGTTTTTT.